These 28 T cell receptor beta chains came from one sample sequenced in a study of spatial heterogeneity in lung cancer. As to time point: sample taken at primary tumor resection. Material for sequencing was whole RNA from tumor, nontumor lung or frozen PBMC, left unsorted. Using its own MiXCR run on the 5' RACE reads, TCRdb lists one record per CDR3 protein. In the table there are about 11,000 distinct CDR3 sequences, roughly 3.5% of which are singletons. Source: PBMCs, taken at surgery. Receptors originate from a female donor with early-stage non-small cell lung cancer.

There are many counts of this clonotype. Within a library made for alpha chains, this beta chain is off target, and its count is uninformative. The chain couples TRBV20-1 to TRBJ2-7; D gene ambiguous. Germline V gene lookup returns CDR1 DFQATT and CDR2 SNEGSKA (reference sequence). V lost 0 bases, J lost 1 base, and 10 bases lay in between. The CDR3 contains 14 residues. The CDR3 coding sequence is TGCAGTGCTAGAGATCCGGCTAAATCCTACGAGCAGTACTTC. The encoded protein is CSARDPAKSYEQYF.

This clonotype was found a few times. Being off target in a library aimed at alpha chains, this beta chain has a size of little meaning. The chain uses TRBV10-3 and TRBJ2-5; 8 bases line up with TRBD1. This CDR3 comprises 14 residues. V shed 6 bases, J shed 5 bases, and the junction held 8 bases outside the gene matches. CDR1 is ENHRY, CDR2 SYGVKD, per germline. For the CDR3, the DNA is TGTGCCATCAGGTTTGACAGGGGCGAGGAGACCCAGTACTTC. Translated: CAIRFDRGEETQYF.

This clonotype occurred many times. This beta chain is an off-target read within a library intended for alpha chains, so its frequency means little. The gene calls are TRBV20-1 and TRBJ2-1; D perhaps matches TRBD2 (6 bases). The CDR3 covers 15 residues. The germline CDR1 and CDR2 sequences are DFQATT and SNEGSKA (reference sequence). The V and J ends lost 4 bases and 4 bases respectively, with 17 bases between them. DNA of the CDR3: TGCAGTGCTACCCGAATCGGGACTCTGTACAATGAGCAGTTCTTC. Residues: CSATRIGTLYNEQFF.

This clonotype was seen at least ten times. Within a library made for alpha chains, this beta chain is off target, and its count is uninformative. V gene TRBV4-1 combines with J gene TRBJ1-1; a weak D match, TRBD1 (5 bases). Trimming shortened V by 4 bases and J by 5 bases, and 11 bases separated the two germline ends. Germline CDR1 and CDR2: MGHRA and YSYEKL. This CDR3 region has 13 residues. This CDR3 reads CASSLREVTEAFF. The DNA of the CDR3 is TGCGCCAGCAGCCTCAGGGAGGTGACTGAAGCTTTCTTT.

This clonotype is large within its sample. Because this beta chain is a stray read in a library intended to capture alpha chains, its abundance should not be given much weight. This rearrangement joins TRBV20-1 to TRBJ1-4; TRBD1 is a possible D gene (6 bases). In germline, CDR1 is DFQATT, CDR2 SNEGSKA (reference sequence). With 3 bases removed from V and 4 bases from J, the gap between germline ends came to 12 bases. This CDR3 region has 14 residues. The CDR3 region has the DNA TGCAGTGCTAGCTCGGCAGGGGTTAATGAAAAACTGTTTTTT. Translated, it gives CSASSAGVNEKLFF.

In its sample, this clonotype was seen a few times. This beta chain is off target for a library built for alpha chains, so its abundance means little. The chain employs TRBV13 and TRBJ2-3; D might be TRBD2 (5 bases). This CDR3 spans 14 amino acids. Germline CDR1 reads PRHDT; CDR2 reads FYEKMQ (reference sequence). V shed 3 bases and J shed 1 base, with 8 bases lying between them. CDR3 sequence reads: CASSLGSGTDTQYF. CDR3 nucleotide sequence: TGTGCCAGCAGCTTGGGTAGCGGCACAGATACGCAGTATTTT.

Many counts were recorded for this clonotype. This beta chain is a stray read from a library made for alpha chains; its abundance is not meaningful. This chain connects TRBV7-2 to TRBJ1-5; 7 nucleotides line up with TRBD1. CDR1 is SGHTA, CDR2 FQGNSA, per germline. V gave up 0 bases and J gave up 9 bases; unmatched junction bases: 5. The CDR3 length is 14 residues. CDR3 region: CASSLALAGGPQHF. DNA for the CDR3: TGTGCCAGCAGCTTAGCGCTGGCAGGGGGGCCCCAGCATTTT.

This clonotype was counted at least ten times. Because this beta chain is a stray read in a library intended to capture alpha chains, its abundance should not be given much weight. The V and J genes are TRBV24-1 and TRBJ2-2, with D unclear. The CDR3 spans 14 residues. Germline V gene sequence: CDR1 KGHDR, CDR2 SFDVKD. V was trimmed by 3 bases and J by 13 bases, leaving 17 bases between them. DNA of the CDR3: TGTGCCACCAGTGATCCCCGGACGGCCGGCGTGCTGTTTTTT. This sequence encodes CATSDPRTAGVLFF.

This clonotype was counted ten times or more. This beta chain is a stray read from a library made for alpha chains; its abundance is not meaningful. The V and J genes are TRBV6-2 or TRBV6-3 and TRBJ2-2, with D unresolved. CDR1 is MNHEY, CDR2 SVGEGT, per germline. The length of the CDR3 is 13 residues. Trimming took 0 bases from V and 5 from J, leaving 4 bases between them. The CDR3 sequence is CASSYSTTGELFF. The DNA for the CDR3 is TGTGCCAGCAGTTACTCTACTACCGGGGAGCTGTTTTTT.

Many counts were recorded for this clonotype. Since the library was made to target alpha chains, this beta chain is a stray read and its abundance is not meaningful. The chain links TRBV28 to TRBJ1-1, with 9 nucleotides matching TRBD1. Germline V gene sequence: CDR1 MDHEN, CDR2 SYDVKM. V was clipped by 4 bases and J by 4 bases; unmatched bases: 7. The CDR3 totals 15 residues. In DNA form, the CDR3 reads TGTGCCAGCAGTTCGCCGGGACAGGGAACCACTGAAGCTTTCTTT. It encodes CASSSPGQGTTEAFF.

This clonotype was seen ten or more times. Found in a library prepared for alpha chains, this beta chain is an off-target read, and its abundance has little meaning. For the CDR3, the DNA is TGTGCCAGCAGCTTGGGTGCCGGCACAGATACGCAGTATTTT. Encoded protein: CASSLGAGTDTQYF. The chain has TRBV5-8 and TRBJ2-3; D remains ambiguous. This CDR3 contains 14 residues. Germline V gene lookup returns CDR1 SGHTS and CDR2 YDEGEE. V dropped 0 bases and J dropped 1 base, with 6 bases sitting between them. The variable domain in full, with the rest retrieved from reference TRBV5-8 and TRBJ2-3, is EAGVTQSPTHLIKTRGQQATLRCSPISGHTSVYWYQQALGLGLQFLLWYDEGEERNRGNFPPRFSGRQFPNYSSELNVNALELEDSALYLCASSLGAGTDTQYFGPGTRLTVL.

This clonotype showed up many times. As an off-target read in a library built for alpha chains, this beta chain has a frequency of little significance. The chain links TRBV4-3 to TRBJ1-2; 8 bases match TRBD1. The CDR3 sequence is 14 residues long. Germline trimming cut 0 bases from V and 7 bases from J; bases unmatched to any gene: 4. CDR1 LGHNA and CDR2 YSLEER come from the germline V gene. The CDR3 protein is CASSQDAGGGGYTF. For the CDR3, the DNA is TGCGCCAGCAGCCAAGATGCAGGGGGCGGTGGCTACACCTTC.

This clonotype was seen ten or more times. Found in a library prepared for alpha chains, this beta chain is an off-target read, and its abundance has little meaning. V and J are TRBV27 and TRBJ2-2; weak D call: TRBD2 (6 bases). V was trimmed by 6 bases and J by 7 bases, leaving 15 bases between them. Germline loops: CDR1 MNHEY, CDR2 SMNVEV (reference sequence). This CDR3 region has 14 residues. The CDR3 is CASSPLGGNGELFF. The CDR3 nucleotides are TGTGCCAGCAGCCCCTTGGGCGGGAACGGGGAGCTGTTTTTT.

This clonotype was seen repeatedly, ten times or more. Because the library targeted alpha chains, this beta chain is an off-target read whose size means little. The chain joins TRBV12-3 or TRBV12-4 to TRBJ1-3; tentative D call: TRBD1 (5 bases). Trimming cost V 5 bases and J 3 bases, with 17 bases left between them. CDR3 length equals 16 residues. The CDR3 is CASSLGDLGSGNTIYF. CDR3 bases: TGTGCCAGCAGTCTAGGGGATCTGGGTAGTGGAAACACCATATATTTT.

This clonotype was found many times. For a library built for alpha chains, this beta chain is a stray read; little rests on its size. CDR3 amino acids: CASSYLSPKAQYF. For the CDR3, the DNA is TGTGCCAGCAGTTACCTTTCCCCCAAGGCGCAGTACTTC. The chain has TRBV6-2 or TRBV6-3 and TRBJ2-7; no clear D gene. Germline CDR1 and CDR2: MNHEY and SVGEGT. This CDR3 comprises 13 residues. V was pared by 2 bases and J by 9 bases, with 14 bases between.

This clonotype was detected many times. This beta chain was picked up by a library intended for alpha chains and is off target, so its count carries little meaning. The chain uses TRBV7-2 and TRBJ2-3; no firm D call. The CDR3 loop spans 12 amino acids. Trimming took off 5 bases at V and 4 bases at J, with 7 bases between the two ends. Germline values: CDR1 SGHTA, CDR2 FQGNSA. Here the CDR3 reads CASSTDSDTQYF. CDR3 DNA: TGTGCCAGCAGCACTGACTCAGATACGCAGTATTTT.

This clonotype was seen ten or more times. For a library built for alpha chains, this beta chain is a stray read; little rests on its size. The rearrangement uses TRBV29-1 and TRBJ2-5; D gene ambiguous. Per germline, CDR1 SQVTM and CDR2 ANQGSEA. This CDR3 region has 11 residues. The V and J ends lost 7 bases and 4 bases respectively, with 10 bases between them. The CDR3 reads CSATLGETQYF. CDR3 bases: TGCAGCGCTACCTTAGGAGAGACCCAGTACTTC. The entire variable domain, with the rest obtained from reference TRBV29-1 and TRBJ2-5, is as follows: SAVISQKPSRDICQRGTSLTIQCQVDSQVTMMFWYRQQPGQSLTLIATANQGSEATYESGFVIDKFPISRPNLTFSTLTVSNMSPEDSSIYLCSATLGETQYFGPGTRLLVL.

This clonotype was found many times. The library was prepared for alpha chains; this beta chain is a stray read, so its frequency means little. The chain employs TRBV20-1 and TRBJ2-1; 8 positions agree with TRBD2. In germline, CDR1 is DFQATT, CDR2 SNEGSKA (reference sequence). The CDR3 runs 17 residues. V lost 3 bases and J lost 8; bases outside the gene matches: 18. CDR3 loop: CSARTQLAALTYHEQFF. In DNA form, the CDR3 reads TGCAGTGCTAGGACGCAACTAGCGGCCCTTACGTACCATGAGCAGTTCTTC.

This clonotype was recorded at least ten times. With the library built for alpha chains, this beta chain is off target and its frequency is not meaningful. This chain links TRBV29-1 with TRBJ1-1, with 7 positions matching TRBD1. The CDR3 is 13 residues long. CDR1 and CDR2 from the germline V gene are SQVTM and ANQGSEA. The junction had 6 bases not matched to a gene; V was cut back by 7 bases and J by 1 base. The CDR3 reads CSATRQGNTEAFF. CDR3 sequence (DNA): TGCAGCGCAACAAGACAGGGGAACACTGAAGCTTTCTTT.

This clonotype was seen only a few times. Because the library targeted alpha chains, this beta chain is an off-target read whose size means little. CDR3 bases: TGTGCCAGCCTAAGGGCAGGGGGAAACACCATATATTTT. The encoded protein is CASLRAGGNTIYF. The chain employs TRBV12-3 or TRBV12-4 and TRBJ1-3, with D perhaps matching TRBD1 (5 bases). CDR3 length equals 13 residues. V was trimmed by 8 bases and J by 4 bases, leaving 12 bases between them.

This clonotype was recorded at least ten times. This beta chain is an unintended read in a library built for alpha chains; its size means little. This chain joins TRBV7-2 and TRBJ2-7, with a weak D call TRBD1 (6 bases). V lost 4 bases and J lost 3, with 13 bases in between. This CDR3 region has 14 residues. Looked up from germline, CDR1 is SGHTA and CDR2 is FQGNSA. CDR3 protein: CASSSTGTYYEQYF. CDR3 in DNA: TGTGCCAGCAGCTCGACCGGGACATACTACGAGCAGTACTTC. The variable domain in full, completed from reference TRBV7-2 and TRBJ2-7, reads GAGVSQSPSNKVTEKGKDVELRCDPISGHTALYWYRQSLGQGLEFLIYFQGNSAPDKSGLPSDRFSAERTGGSVSTLTIQRTQQEDSAVYLCASSSTGTYYEQYFGPGTRLTVT.

This clonotype was seen repeatedly, ten times or more. Being off target in a library aimed at alpha chains, this beta chain has a size of little meaning. CDR3 protein: CASSTATVGRGYGYTF. CDR3 sequence (DNA): TGTGCCAGTAGTACGGCGACAGTTGGACGAGGGTATGGCTACACCTTC. The V call is TRBV19, the J call TRBJ1-2; D perhaps matches TRBD1 (5 bases). CDR3 length: 16 residues. With 4 bases removed from V and 5 bases from J, the gap between germline ends came to 20 bases. From germline, CDR1 is LNHDA and CDR2 SQIVND (reference sequence).

This clonotype occurred many times. Within a library made for alpha chains, this beta chain is off target, and its count is uninformative. The chain employs TRBV7-2 and TRBJ2-7; a possible D gene is TRBD2 (7 bases). Trimming took 5 bases from V and 7 from J, leaving 27 bases between them. This CDR3 has 17 residues. Germline V lookup: CDR1 SGHTA, CDR2 FQGNSA. This chain's CDR3 is CASSPSLPGGLGEEQYF. CDR3 bases: TGTGCCAGCAGCCCCTCTCTCCCGGGGGGCCTGGGGGAAGAGCAGTACTTC.

This clonotype was seen ten or more times. Found in a library prepared for alpha chains, this beta chain is an off-target read, and its abundance has little meaning. The chain has TRBV20-1 and TRBJ2-1; TRBD2 matches at 8 bases. J was trimmed by 8 bases and V by 3 bases; bases with no gene match: 9. Germline CDR1 and CDR2: DFQATT and SNEGSKA (reference sequence). The CDR3 has 14 residues. CDR3 nucleotide sequence: TGCAGTGCTAGTGACGGGGGGGCGTTCGATGAGCAGTTCTTC. Translating it yields CSASDGGAFDEQFF.

This clonotype was seen a few times. This beta chain is a stray read from a library made for alpha chains; its abundance is not meaningful. The rearrangement joins TRBV13 to TRBJ2-7; TRBD2 aligns across 7 bases. The CDR3 is 17 amino acids. J gave up 0 bases and V 1 base, and 9 bases lay outside the gene matches. The germline V gene encodes CDR1 PRHDT and CDR2 FYEKMQ (reference sequence). The CDR3 region is CASSLEGPAGISYEQYF. Written as DNA, the CDR3 is TGTGCCAGCAGCTTAGAAGGTCCAGCGGGAATCTCCTACGAGCAGTACTTC. The variable domain in full, completed from reference TRBV13 and TRBJ2-7, reads AAGVIQSPRHLIKEKRETATLKCYPIPRHDTVYWYQQGPGQDPQFLISFYEKMQSDKGSIPDRFSAQQFSDYHSELNMSSLELGDSALYFCASSLEGPAGISYEQYFGPGTRLTVT.

This clonotype appeared many times. A library prepared for alpha chains yielded this beta chain as an off-target read; its size is of little meaning. The V call is TRBV7-2, the J call TRBJ2-2, with a weak D call TRBD2 (5 bases). V lost 5 bases, J lost 6 bases, and 13 bases lay in between. This CDR3 comprises 14 residues. The germline V gene has CDR1 SGHTA and CDR2 FQGNSA. CDR3 bases: TGTGCCAGCAGCCGAGGCGGGTCACCCGGGGAGCTGTTTTTT. This codes for CASSRGGSPGELFF.

Ten or more counts support this clonotype. The library was prepared for alpha chains; this beta chain is a stray read, so its frequency means little. The rearrangement links TRBV5-1 to TRBJ1-1, with no clear D. The germline V and J ends were trimmed by 2 bases and 10 bases, with 15 bases remaining between them. The V gene's germline CDR1 is SGHRS and CDR2 YFSETQ. The CDR3 extends over 13 amino acids. This chain's CDR3 is CASSFQDSQRAFF. The CDR3 DNA sequence: TGCGCCAGCAGCTTCCAGGATTCCCAACGAGCTTTCTTT.

At least ten counts were recorded for this clonotype. A library prepared for alpha chains yielded this beta chain as an off-target read; its size is of little meaning. The CDR3 spells CSVTGSNYGYTF. The CDR3 nucleotides are TGCAGCGTTACAGGGTCTAACTATGGCTACACCTTC. This chain joins TRBV29-1 and TRBJ1-2; D possibly corresponds to TRBD1 (6 bases). V was trimmed by 5 bases and J by 0 bases, leaving 7 bases between them. Germline CDR1 is SQVTM and CDR2 is ANQGSEA. The CDR3 has 12 amino acids.